A selection of T cell receptor beta chains follows, all from one sample in a study of cytomegalovirus exposure and HLA in healthy donors. Using immunoSEQ multiplex PCR, the repertoire was profiled, and TCRdb retains in-frame clones only, with some absent. The repertoire consists of about 120,000 clones, with around 89% occurring once and the leading ten covering nearly 6.5%. The sequenced material came from PBMCs. Receptor source: a woman between 18 and 29 years old in good health and CMV-seropositive. CDR3s include the opening cysteine and the closing phenylalanine or tryptophan. D genes are given only for firm matches. The size of a clone is reported for some rows only, either as once, few or many, or as a class for expanded clones.

abundance	d_gene	v_gene	j_gene	CDR3nt	CDR3aa
NA	NA	TRBV2	TRBJ2-3	TGTGCCAGCAGTGAAGCGGCGGCCAGCGGAGATACGCAGTATTTT	CASSEAAASGDTQYF
NA	NA	TRBV11-2	TRBJ1-2	TGTGCCAGCAGCTTAGATTCGGGGAGCGCTGGCTACACCTTC	CASSLDSGSAGYTF
NA	TRBD2	TRBV19	TRBJ2-3	TGTGCCACCTCCGGGACTAGCCTGGGAGATACGCAGTATTTT	CATSGTSLGDTQYF
NA	TRBD1	TRBV5-1	TRBJ2-2	TGCGCCAGCAGCTTTTCCGGGACAGGGGGCGCCGATAGCGGGGAGCTGTTTTTT	CASSFSGTGGADSGELFF
NA	TRBD1	TRBV29-1	TRBJ1-2	TGCAGCGTTGAAGAAACAGGGGTCTATGGCTACACCTTC	CSVEETGVYGYTF
once	NA	TRBV30	TRBJ1-1	TGTGCCTGGAGCCCGGACACGAACACTGAAGCTTTCTTT	CAWSPDTNTEAFF
once	TRBD1	TRBV6-1	TRBJ1-2	TGTGCCAGCAGCGACAGGGGACACTATGGCTACACCTTC	CASSDRGHYGYTF
once	NA	TRBV7-9	TRBJ1-2	TGTGCCAGCAGCTTAGCGCCAGAAAGGGGCTATGGCTACACCTTC	CASSLAPERGYGYTF
NA	NA	TRBV4-2	TRBJ2-1	TGTGCCAGCAGCCCAAATCCGGGACAAGGGCCCAAGGAGCAGTTCTTC	CASSPNPGQGPKEQFF
NA	TRBD1	TRBV7-9	TRBJ1-1	TGTGCCAGCAGCATACGACGGCCCGGGACAGCGAACACTGAAGCTTTCTTT	CASSIRRPGTANTEAFF
NA	TRBD2	TRBV29-1	TRBJ2-5	TGCAGTTCCCGAAGCGGGGTACAAGAGACCCAGTACTTC	CSSRSGVQETQYF
NA	NA	TRBV7-9	TRBJ2-1	TGTGCCAGCAGCTCCGGGGCGGGGTTCCATGAGCAGTTCTTC	CASSSGAGFHEQFF
NA	TRBD1	TRBV18	TRBJ2-5	TGTGCCAGCTCACCCGGACAGGGGGCCGGAGAGACCCAGTACTTC	CASSPGQGAGETQYF
NA	NA	TRBV9	TRBJ2-1	TGTGCCAGCAGCGCACGGGCTAAGGGAGCGGGTTCCTACAATGAGCAGTTCTTC	CASSARAKGAGSYNEQFF
NA	NA	TRBV19	TRBJ2-3	TGTGCCAGTAGTATCTACTCGGGGGGCTGGCCAGATACGCAGTATTTT	CASSIYSGGWPDTQYF
once	TRBD1	TRBV28	TRBJ1-1	TGTGCCAGCAGACAGGGGTGGAACACTGAAGCTTTCTTT	CASRQGWNTEAFF
NA	NA	TRBV7-3	TRBJ1-1	TGTGCCAGCAGCTTAACCGGAGGCGACACTGAAGCTTTCTTT	CASSLTGGDTEAFF
NA	NA	TRBV7-8	TRBJ2-1	TGTGCCAGCAGCTTAGTACAGCACAATGAGCAGTTCTTC	CASSLVQHNEQFF
NA	TRBD2	TRBV19	TRBJ2-5	TGTGCCAGTAGTATGAAGGCGGTAGCGGGAGGGCCCGGTGAGACCCAGTACTTC	CASSMKAVAGGPGETQYF
NA	NA	TRBV5-4	TRBJ2-7	TGTGCCAGCAGCTTGGCCGCGGGACAGACCTTCTACGAGCAGTACTTC	CASSLAAGQTFYEQYF
NA	NA	TRBV20-1	TRBJ2-1	TGCAGTGCTGGGGGACTGGAAGAGCAGTTCTTC	CSAGGLEEQFF
NA	TRBD2	TRBV2	TRBJ2-2	TGTGCCAGCACAGCACTAGCGGTCGGGGAGCTGTTTTTT	CASTALAVGELFF
NA	TRBD2	TRBV7-9	TRBJ2-3	TGTGCCAGCAGCCCCGGACTAGCGGGGGCCCGCACAGATACGCAGTATTTT	CASSPGLAGARTDTQYF
NA	TRBD1	TRBV19	TRBJ2-2	TGTGCCAGTAGTGTGGACAGGTACACCGGGGAGCTGTTTTTT	CASSVDRYTGELFF
NA	TRBD2	TRBV7-3	TRBJ2-3	TGTGCCAGCAGCTTATTTGGGGCGGGAGGGCCGACAGATACGCAGTATTTT	CASSLFGAGGPTDTQYF
NA	TRBD1	TRBV30	TRBJ2-7	TGTGCCTGGACTTCAAATTCAGGGGGCTACGAGCAGTACTTC	CAWTSNSGGYEQYF
NA	NA	TRBV19	TRBJ1-5	TGTGCCAGTAGGTTGAACGGGGATAATCAGCCCCAGCATTTT	CASRLNGDNQPQHF
NA	NA	TRBV15	TRBJ2-4	TGTGCCACCAGCAGAGCCCCACCCTCTTGGGGAGGCGACCTGGCCAAAAACATTCAGTACTTC	CATSRAPPSWGGDLAKNIQYF
once	TRBD1	TRBV11-3	TRBJ1-1	TGTGCCAGCAGCCCGCAGACAGGGTTGAACACTGAAGCTTTCTTT	CASSPQTGLNTEAFF
NA	NA	TRBV2	TRBJ1-3	TGTGCCAGCAGTCGAGGGGGATCTGGAAACACCATATATTTT	CASSRGGSGNTIYF
NA	NA	TRBV6-1	TRBJ1-1	TGTGCCAGTACCTCCGGGACATCGGAAGGCACTGAAGCTTTCTTT	CASTSGTSEGTEAFF
once	TRBD2	TRBV5-5	TRBJ2-3	TGTGCCAGCAGCTTGGAGCGGGGGGGCCCAGATACGCAGTATTTT	CASSLERGGPDTQYF
few	TRBD2	TRBV18	TRBJ2-7	TGTGCCAGCTCACCGCGGGGGATGGGGGAGCAGTACTTC	CASSPRGMGEQYF
NA	NA	TRBV6-5	TRBJ1-4	TGTGCCAGCAGTTACTCGCGGGGTATGGGCGAAAAACTGTTTTTT	CASSYSRGMGEKLFF
NA	TRBD2	TRBV2	TRBJ2-1	TGTGCCAGCAGTGAACCTAGCGGGAGTAATGAGCAGTTCTTC	CASSEPSGSNEQFF
NA	TRBD2	TRBV19	TRBJ2-1	TGTGCCAGTAGTATAGATACTAGCGGGGCGAACAATGAGCAGTTCTTC	CASSIDTSGANNEQFF
NA	TRBD1	TRBV27	TRBJ1-2	TGTGCCAGCAGTTTATCGTGGGACAGAGTCTATGGCTACACCTTC	CASSLSWDRVYGYTF
NA	NA	TRBV5-6	TRBJ2-7	TGTGCCAGCAGCCCTACGGGGAGCTCCTACGAGCAGTACTTC	CASSPTGSSYEQYF
NA	NA	TRBV6-5	TRBJ2-1	TGTGCCAGCAGTTCGGGACTGCCCACGAATGAGCAGTTCTTC	CASSSGLPTNEQFF
NA	TRBD2	TRBV19	TRBJ2-3	TGTGCCAGTAGAAGTAGCGGGAGAATGACAGATACGCAGTATTTT	CASRSSGRMTDTQYF
NA	TRBD2	TRBV7-8	TRBJ2-7	TGTGCCAGCAGCTTAGTGGGGGGGAACACCTACGAGCAGTACTTC	CASSLVGGNTYEQYF
NA	NA	TRBV19	TRBJ1-5	TGTGCCAGTAGCGGTGGACTAGAGGATCAGCCCCAGCATTTT	CASSGGLEDQPQHF
NA	TRBD1	TRBV29-1	TRBJ1-1	TGCAGCGTTGGGTTTGGGGACAGGGAAGCTTTCTTT	CSVGFGDREAFF
NA	NA	TRBV6-4	TRBJ2-3	TGTGCCAGCAGTGCCGGGACTAGCACAGATACGCAGTATTTT	CASSAGTSTDTQYF
NA	TRBD2	TRBV10-3	TRBJ2-1	TGTGCCATCAGTGGGACTAGCGGACACAATGAGCAGTTCTTC	CAISGTSGHNEQFF
NA	NA	TRBV7-2	TRBJ2-1	TGTGCCAGCAGCGGACTGGACTCCTACAATGAGCAGTTCTTC	CASSGLDSYNEQFF
NA	TRBD1	TRBV18	TRBJ2-2	TGTGCCAGCTCACCACGGACAGGGGGCGCTTTTGCCGGGGAGCTGTTTTTT	CASSPRTGGAFAGELFF
NA	TRBD2	TRBV19	TRBJ2-4	TGTGCCAGTAGTAGAGGGGCCGGGACTAGTCAAAACATTCAGTACTTC	CASSRGAGTSQNIQYF
NA	TRBD2	TRBV4-3	TRBJ2-1	TGCGCCAGCAGCCCGAGGACTAGCGGGAGCTCCTACAATGAGCAGTTCTTC	CASSPRTSGSSYNEQFF
NA	NA	TRBV6-5	TRBJ2-5	TGTGCCAGCACCCCGGCCGGGGGTGAGACCCAGTACTTC	CASTPAGGETQYF
NA	NA	TRBV14	TRBJ2-7	TGTGCCAGCAGCCTCCGAGGGCACGGTGACTACGAGCAGTACTTC	CASSLRGHGDYEQYF
once	TRBD1	TRBV18	TRBJ2-1	TGTGCCAGCTCACCACCGGGACAGGCCCTAGATGAGCAGTTCTTC	CASSPPGQALDEQFF